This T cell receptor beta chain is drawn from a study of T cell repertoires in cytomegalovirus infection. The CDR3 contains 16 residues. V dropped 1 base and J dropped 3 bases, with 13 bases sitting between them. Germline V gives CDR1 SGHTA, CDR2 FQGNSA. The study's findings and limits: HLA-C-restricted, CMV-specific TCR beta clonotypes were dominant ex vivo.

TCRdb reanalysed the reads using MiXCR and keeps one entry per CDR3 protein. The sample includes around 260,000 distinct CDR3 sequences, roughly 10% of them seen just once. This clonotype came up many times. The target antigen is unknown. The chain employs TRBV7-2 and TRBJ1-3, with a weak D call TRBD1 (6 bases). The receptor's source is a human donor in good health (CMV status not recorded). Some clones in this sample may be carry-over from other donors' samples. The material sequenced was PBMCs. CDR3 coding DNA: TGTGCCAGCAGCTTAGATTCAGGGGCATTTGGAAACACCATATATTTT. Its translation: CASSLDSGAFGNTIYF.